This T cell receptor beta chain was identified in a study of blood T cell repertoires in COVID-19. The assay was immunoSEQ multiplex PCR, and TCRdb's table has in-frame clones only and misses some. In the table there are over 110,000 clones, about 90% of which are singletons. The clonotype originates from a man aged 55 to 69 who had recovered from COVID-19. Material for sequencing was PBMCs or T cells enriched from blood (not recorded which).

Here the CDR3 DNA reads TGTGCCAGTAGAGGACTAGCGGGGGGGCTTTCCTACAATGAGCAGTTCTTC. Protein: CASRGLAGGLSYNEQFF. The genes are TRBV19 and TRBJ2-1; TRBD2 matches 15 bases. The CDR3 contains 17 residues. Germline V lookup: CDR1 LNHDA, CDR2 SQIVND (reference sequence). J gave up 1 base and V 6 bases, and 4 bases lay outside the gene matches. Based on the CDR3 plus reference TRBV19 and TRBJ2-1, the full variable domain is DGGITQSPKYLFRKEGQNVTLSCEQNLNHDAMYWYRQDPGQGLRLIYYSQIVNDFQKGDIAEGYSVSREKKESFPLTVTSAQKNPTAFYLCASRGLAGGLSYNEQFFGPGTRLTVL.